This T cell receptor (beta chain) was profiled in a study of Graves' ophthalmopathy and Graves' hyperthyroidism. Turning to the study itself: Researchers classed hyperthyroidism as stable given no ophthalmopathy within 18 months of follow-up.

Study results and limitations: A classifier, a 13-signature model, separated ophthalmopathy from stable hyperthyroidism with roughly 90% sensitivity and around 80% specificity. Blood contained most expanded thyroid clonotypes exceeding 0.001 frequency. The model reached around 64% sensitivity and approximately 72% specificity for predicting ophthalmopathy progression.

This CDR3 has 13 residues. J was trimmed by 6 bases and V by 6 bases; bases with no gene match: 11. CDR1 DFQATT and CDR2 SNEGSKA come from the germline V gene (reference sequence). Amplifying from RNA transcripts, the study obtained TCR beta CDR3 regions. In the first round, RT-PCR was carried out with HTBI primers, and a multiplex PCR formed the second round. TCRdb called the multiplex PCR reads again in MiXCR, with one record for every CDR3 protein. The data show over a million distinct CDR3 sequences, 36% seen once. This clonotype was counted ten times or more. Its target is not known. The sequencing input was peripheral blood or thyroid tissue (not recorded which). V and J are TRBV20-1 and TRBJ2-7; 7 nucleotides line up with TRBD2. The sequence was obtained from an adult man with Graves' hyperthyroidism. CDR3 protein: CSANPSGTGEQYF. The CDR3 nucleotides read TGCAGTGCCAATCCCAGCGGGACTGGCGAGCAGTACTTC.